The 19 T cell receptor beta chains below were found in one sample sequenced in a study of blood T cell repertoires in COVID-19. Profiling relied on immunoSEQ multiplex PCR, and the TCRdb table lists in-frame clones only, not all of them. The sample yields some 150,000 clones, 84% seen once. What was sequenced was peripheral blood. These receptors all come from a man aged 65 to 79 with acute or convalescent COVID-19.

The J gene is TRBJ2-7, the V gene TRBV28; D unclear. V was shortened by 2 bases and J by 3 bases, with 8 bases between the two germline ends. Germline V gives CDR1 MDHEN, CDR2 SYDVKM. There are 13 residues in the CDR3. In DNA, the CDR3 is TGTGCCAGCAGTTTAGGCGGCCTCTACGAGCAGTACTTC. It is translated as CASSLGGLYEQYF.

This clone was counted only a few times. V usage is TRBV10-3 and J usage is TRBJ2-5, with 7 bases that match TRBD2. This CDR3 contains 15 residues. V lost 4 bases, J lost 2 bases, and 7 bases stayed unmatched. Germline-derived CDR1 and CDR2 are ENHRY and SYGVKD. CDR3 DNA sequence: TGTGCCATCAGTGGTGCTAGCGGATTACAAGAGACCCAGTACTTC. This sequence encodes CAISGASGLQETQYF.

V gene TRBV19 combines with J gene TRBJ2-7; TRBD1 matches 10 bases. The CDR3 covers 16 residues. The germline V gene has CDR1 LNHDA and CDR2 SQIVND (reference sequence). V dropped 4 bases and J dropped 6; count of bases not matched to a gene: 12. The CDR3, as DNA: TGTGCCAGTAGTACCCACCGGACAGGGGGAAGAGGCGAGCAGTACTTC. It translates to CASSTHRTGGRGEQYF.

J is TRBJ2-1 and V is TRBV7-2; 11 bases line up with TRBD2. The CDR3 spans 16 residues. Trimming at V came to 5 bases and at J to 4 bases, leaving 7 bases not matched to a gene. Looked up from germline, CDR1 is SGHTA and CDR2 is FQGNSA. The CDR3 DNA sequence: TGTGCCAGCAGCCCCCCCGGGACTAGCGGATACAATGAGCAGTTCTTC. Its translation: CASSPPGTSGYNEQFF.

CDR3 nucleotides: TGTGCCAGCAGCAAAGAGGGGGGGCTAGGCTATGGCTACACCTTC. It encodes CASSKEGGLGYGYTF. The chain uses TRBV21-1 and TRBJ1-2. TRBV21-1 is marked as a pseudogene. The CDR3 has 15 amino acids.

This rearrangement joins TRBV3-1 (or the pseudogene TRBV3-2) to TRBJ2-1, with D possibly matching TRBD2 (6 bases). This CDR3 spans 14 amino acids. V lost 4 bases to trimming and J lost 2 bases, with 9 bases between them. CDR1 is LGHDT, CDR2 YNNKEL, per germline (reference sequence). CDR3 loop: CASSPGRTYNEQFF. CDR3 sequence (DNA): TGTGCCAGCAGCCCTGGGAGGACCTACAATGAGCAGTTCTTC.

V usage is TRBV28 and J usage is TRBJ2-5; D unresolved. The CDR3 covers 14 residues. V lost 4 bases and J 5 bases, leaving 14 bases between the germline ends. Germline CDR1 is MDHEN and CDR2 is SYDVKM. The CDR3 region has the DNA TGTGCCAGCAGTTCACCCACTGCTCCGGAGACCCAGTACTTC. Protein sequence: CASSSPTAPETQYF.

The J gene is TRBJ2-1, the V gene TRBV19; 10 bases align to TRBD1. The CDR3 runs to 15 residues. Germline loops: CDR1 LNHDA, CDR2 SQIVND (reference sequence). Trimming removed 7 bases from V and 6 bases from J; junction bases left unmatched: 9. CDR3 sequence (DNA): TGTGCCAGTACCGACAGGGGGCGCGGGGGCAATGAGCAGTTCTTC. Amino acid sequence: CASTDRGRGGNEQFF.

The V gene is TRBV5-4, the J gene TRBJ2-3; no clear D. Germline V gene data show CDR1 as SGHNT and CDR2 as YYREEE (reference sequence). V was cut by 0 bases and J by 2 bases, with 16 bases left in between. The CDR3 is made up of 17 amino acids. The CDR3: CASSLGAGRPSTDTQYF. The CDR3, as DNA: TGTGCCAGCAGCTTGGGTGCAGGTAGACCCTCCACAGATACGCAGTATTTT.

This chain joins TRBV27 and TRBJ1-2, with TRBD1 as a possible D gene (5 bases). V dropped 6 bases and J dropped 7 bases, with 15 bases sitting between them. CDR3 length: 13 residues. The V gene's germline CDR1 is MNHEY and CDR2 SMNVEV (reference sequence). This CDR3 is CASSQDPGFGYTF. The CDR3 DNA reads TGTGCCAGCAGCCAGGACCCAGGGTTTGGCTACACCTTC.

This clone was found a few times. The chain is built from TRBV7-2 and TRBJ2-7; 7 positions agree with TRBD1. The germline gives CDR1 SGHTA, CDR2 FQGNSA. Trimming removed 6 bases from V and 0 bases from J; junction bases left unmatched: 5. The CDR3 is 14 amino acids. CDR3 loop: CASRWGTDSYEQYF. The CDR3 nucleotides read TGTGCCAGCAGGTGGGGGACAGACTCCTACGAGCAGTACTTC.

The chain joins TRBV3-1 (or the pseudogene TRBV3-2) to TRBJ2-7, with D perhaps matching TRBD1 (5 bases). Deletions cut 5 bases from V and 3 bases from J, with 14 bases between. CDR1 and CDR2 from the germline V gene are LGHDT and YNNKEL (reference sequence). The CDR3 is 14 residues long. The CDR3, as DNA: TGTGCCAGCAGCGCAGGGATCCCTAACTACGAGCAGTACTTC. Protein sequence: CASSAGIPNYEQYF.

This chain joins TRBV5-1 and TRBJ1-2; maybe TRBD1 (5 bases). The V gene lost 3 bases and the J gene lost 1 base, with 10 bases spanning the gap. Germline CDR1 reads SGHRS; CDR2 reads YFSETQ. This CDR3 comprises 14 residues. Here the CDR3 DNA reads TGCGCCAGCAGCTCGTCGACAGTTAACTATGGCTACACCTTC. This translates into CASSSSTVNYGYTF.

CDR3 region: CATSRDLVTGLMWTNEKLFF. Here the CDR3 DNA reads TGTGCCACCAGCAGAGATTTGGTGACAGGGTTAATGTGGACTAATGAAAAACTGTTTTTT. The chain has TRBV15 and TRBJ1-4, with 7 nucleotides matching TRBD1. The CDR3 spans 20 residues. Germline CDR1 and CDR2: LNHNV and YYDKDF (reference sequence). The ends lost 0 bases at V and 2 bases at J; junction bases unmatched: 15.

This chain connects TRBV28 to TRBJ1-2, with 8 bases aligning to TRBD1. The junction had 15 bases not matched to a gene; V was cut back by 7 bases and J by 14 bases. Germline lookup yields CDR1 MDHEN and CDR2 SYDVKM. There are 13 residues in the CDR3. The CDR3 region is CASTYGQGMERTF. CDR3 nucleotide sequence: TGTGCCAGCACCTACGGACAGGGAATGGAAAGAACCTTC.

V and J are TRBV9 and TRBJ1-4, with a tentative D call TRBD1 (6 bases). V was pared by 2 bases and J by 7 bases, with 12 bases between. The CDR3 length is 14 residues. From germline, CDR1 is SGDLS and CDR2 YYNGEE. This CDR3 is CASSVTGTSEKLFF. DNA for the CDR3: TGTGCCAGCAGCGTTACCGGGACAAGTGAAAAACTGTTTTTT.

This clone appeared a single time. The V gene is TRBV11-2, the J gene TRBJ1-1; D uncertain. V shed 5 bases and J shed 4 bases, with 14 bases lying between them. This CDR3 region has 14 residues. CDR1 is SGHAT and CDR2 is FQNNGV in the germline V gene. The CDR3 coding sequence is TGTGCCAGCAGCCCCCGAAGCGGAGGCACTGAAGCTTTCTTT. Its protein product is CASSPRSGGTEAFF.

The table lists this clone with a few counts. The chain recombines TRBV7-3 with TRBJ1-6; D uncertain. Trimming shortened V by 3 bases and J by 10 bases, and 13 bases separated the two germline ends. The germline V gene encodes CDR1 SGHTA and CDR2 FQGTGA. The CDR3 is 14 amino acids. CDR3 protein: CASSFSGSGSPLHF. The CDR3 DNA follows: TGTGCCAGCAGCTTCTCCGGGAGTGGCTCACCCCTCCACTTT.

In DNA, the CDR3 is TGTGCCAGCAGGGGGGACAGCATTGGATACACTGAAGCTTTCTTT. Encoded protein: CASRGDSIGYTEAFF. The chain has TRBV6-5 and TRBJ1-1; 7 bases line up with TRBD1. CDR1 and CDR2 (germline): MNHEY, SVGAGI. V lost 6 bases, J lost 3 bases, and 10 bases stayed unmatched. The CDR3 is made up of 15 amino acids.